This T cell receptor (beta chain) emerged from a study of blood T cell repertoires in COVID-19. Overall study: Nucleic acid was either cDNA or gDNA, and it came from T cells, B-cell-depleted T cells, or PBMCs.

This clone appeared a single time. Some clones are missing from TCRdb's copy, which holds only in-frame ones; the method was immunoSEQ multiplex PCR. The profile shows about 150,000 clones, 80% to 90% of them singletons. Germline CDR1 MNHEY, CDR2 SVGEGT. J was trimmed by 0 bases and V by 2 bases; bases with no gene match: 12. CDR3 length: 19 residues. The sequence derives from a woman aged 40 to 50 with acute or convalescent COVID-19. The V call is TRBV6-2 or TRBV6-3, the J call TRBJ2-2; 7 bases fit TRBD1. Sequencing input: peripheral blood. This chain's CDR3 is CASSYRFRGTGSNTGELFF. The CDR3 coding sequence is TGTGCCAGCAGTTACCGTTTCAGGGGGACGGGATCGAACACCGGGGAGCTGTTTTTT.